The sequence of this T cell receptor (beta chain) was determined in a study of OX40 agonist ivuxolimab in advanced cancers. Findings of the study overall: Patients with a partial response at 0.1-3.0 mg/kg had among the lowest clonal expansion. More expanded clones were seen, on average, in CD8+ T cells than in CD4+.

Deletions cut 4 bases from V and 4 bases from J, with 17 bases between. Germline CDR1 reads MNHEY; CDR2 reads SMNVEV (reference sequence). The CDR3 has 15 amino acids. This table comes from immunoSEQ multiplex PCR, and its TCRdb copy is limited to in-frame clones, with some not included. The sample holds about 53,000 clones, around 75% seen once. Worth noting for this clone: The antigen remains unidentified.

The chain has TRBV27 and TRBJ2-7, with a weak D call TRBD2 (6 bases). This TCR was recovered from an adult with an advanced solid tumor such as melanoma, head and neck, liver or kidney cancer. The source was CD4+ or CD8+ T cells sorted from blood, collected in a trial of the OX40 agonist ivuxolimab. The CDR3 coding sequence is TGTGCCAGCAGTTATGGCTGGGACTCCCCGTACGAGCAGTACTTC. Encoded protein: CASSYGWDSPYEQYF.